This section outlines one TCR beta chain sequence together with its context. The antigen is unknown. Donors were nominally healthy when sampled, though unrecorded immune exposures were likely. Trimming pared 1 base from V and 3 bases from J, leaving 17 bases between. Germline CDR1 reads SGHTA; CDR2 reads FQGTGA. This CDR3 is 17 amino acids long. The sample comes from a study of cytomegalovirus exposure and HLA in healthy donors. Study-level results: The study found most TCR sequences rare, yet found some public TCRs in many donors. As a later analysis showed, several of the most significant clusters appeared to be linked to common viral pathogens.

PCR was performed using 60 Vbeta and 13 Jbeta primers. Libraries were prepared by immunoSEQ multiplex PCR; TCRdb keeps only in-frame clonotypes and omits some of them. This table holds over 130,000 clones, roughly 77% found once. Sequencing was done on a sample of PBMCs. The rearrangement uses TRBV7-3 and TRBJ2-3; TRBD1 might be the D (6 bases). The sequence was obtained from a woman in her twenties or thirties in good health and CMV-seronegative. CDR3 coding DNA: TGTGCCAGCAGCTTAAGTAGGCACACAGGGTCGACAGATACGCAGTATTTT. Its protein product is CASSLSRHTGSTDTQYF.